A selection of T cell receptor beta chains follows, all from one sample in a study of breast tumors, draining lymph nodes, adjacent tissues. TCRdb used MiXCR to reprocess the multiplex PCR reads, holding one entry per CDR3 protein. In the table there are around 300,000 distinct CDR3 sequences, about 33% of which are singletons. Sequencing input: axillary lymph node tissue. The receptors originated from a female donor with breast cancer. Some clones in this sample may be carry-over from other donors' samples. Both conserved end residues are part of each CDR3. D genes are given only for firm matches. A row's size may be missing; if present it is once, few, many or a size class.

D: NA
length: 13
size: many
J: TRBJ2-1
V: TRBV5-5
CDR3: CASAYGMENEQFF
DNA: TGTGCCAGCGCCTACGGGATGGAGAATGAGCAGTTCTTC

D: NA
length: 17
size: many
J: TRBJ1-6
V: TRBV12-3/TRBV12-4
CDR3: CASSPIRSGTNNSPLHF
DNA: TGTGCCAGCAGCCCGATCCGCTCGGGAACAAATAATTCACCCCTCCACTTT

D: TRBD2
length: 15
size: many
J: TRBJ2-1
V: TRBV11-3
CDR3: CASSAVGTTYNEQFF
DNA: TGTGCCAGCAGCGCTGTCGGGACTACATACAATGAGCAGTTCTTC

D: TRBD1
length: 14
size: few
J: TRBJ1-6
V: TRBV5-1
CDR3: CASRTGTADSPLHF
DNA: TGCGCCAGCAGAACCGGGACAGCAGATTCACCCCTCCACTTT

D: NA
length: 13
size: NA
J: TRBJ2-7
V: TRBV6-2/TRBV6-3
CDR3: CASSYSPANEQYF
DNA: TGTGCCAGCAGTTACAGCCCTGCCAACGAGCAGTACTTC

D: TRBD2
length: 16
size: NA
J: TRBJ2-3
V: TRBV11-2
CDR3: CASSLVGLREGDTQYF
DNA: TGTGCCAGCAGCTTAGTCGGGTTGAGGGAGGGAGATACGCAGTATTTT

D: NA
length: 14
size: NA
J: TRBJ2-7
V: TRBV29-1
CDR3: CSVEEATSPYEQYF
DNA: TGCAGCGTTGAAGAGGCGACTAGTCCCTACGAGCAGTACTTC

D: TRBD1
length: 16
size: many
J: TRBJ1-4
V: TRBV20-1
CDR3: CSAQGLMDRVNEKLFF
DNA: TGCAGTGCCCAGGGCCTTATGGACAGGGTGAATGAAAAACTGTTTTTT

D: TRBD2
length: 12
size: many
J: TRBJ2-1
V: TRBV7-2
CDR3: CASSLDSGRVIF
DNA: TGTGCCAGCAGCCTTGATAGCGGGAGAGTAATCTTC

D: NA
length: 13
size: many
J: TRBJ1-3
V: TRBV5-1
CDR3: CASSWVGENTIYF
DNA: TGCGCCAGCAGCTGGGTAGGGGAAAACACCATATATTTT

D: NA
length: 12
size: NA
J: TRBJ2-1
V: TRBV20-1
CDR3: CSATTSGNEQFF
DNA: TGCAGTGCTACTACGAGCGGCAATGAGCAGTTCTTC

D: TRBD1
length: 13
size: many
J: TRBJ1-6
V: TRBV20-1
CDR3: CSARGQGNSPLHF
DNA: TGCAGTGCTAGAGGACAGGGGAATTCACCCCTCCACTTT

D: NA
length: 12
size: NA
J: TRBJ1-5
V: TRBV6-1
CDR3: CASRASTDTQHF
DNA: TGTGCCAGCCGGGCCAGCACAGATACGCAGCATTTT

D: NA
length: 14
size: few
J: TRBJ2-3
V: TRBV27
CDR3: CASSLSPFTDTQYF
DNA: TGTGCCAGCAGTTTATCCCCTTTCACAGATACGCAGTATTTT

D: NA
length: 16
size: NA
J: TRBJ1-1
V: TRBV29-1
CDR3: CSVVGIRTISNTEAFF
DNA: TGCAGCGTTGTAGGGATCCGCACGATTTCCAACACTGAAGCTTTCTTT

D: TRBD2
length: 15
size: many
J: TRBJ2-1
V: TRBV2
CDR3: CASSSASGYYNEQFF
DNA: TGTGCCAGCAGTTCGGCTAGCGGGTACTACAATGAGCAGTTCTTC

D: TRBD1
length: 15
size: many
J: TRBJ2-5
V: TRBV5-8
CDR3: CASSLVGQGIESQYF
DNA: TGTGCCAGCAGCTTGGTCGGACAGGGGATCGAGTCCCAGTACTTC